This TCR beta chain emerged from a study of CD8 T cells in acute hepatitis C reinfection. In the study overall: TCRbeta of HCV NS3-1073-specific CD8+ T cells was profiled. General study points: Thirteen public clonotypes were found regardless of outcome.

Germline V gene lookup returns CDR1 SNHLY and CDR2 FYNNEI. The CDR3 loop spans 15 amino acids. The ends lost 8 bases at V and 7 bases at J; junction bases unmatched: 14. Time point described: naive CD8 control sorted from an acute-time-point sample. As regards this clone: Its matching antigen is unknown.

Sequencing was performed with immunoSEQ multiplex PCR; in TCRdb, only in-frame clones are kept and a portion is missing. The table records over 30,000 clones, 75% to 90% of them present only once. Sequencing used naive CD8+ T cells from PBMCs. The receptor was derived from a young woman who spontaneously cleared hepatitis C infection. The chain uses TRBV2 and TRBJ2-1, with 7 bases aligning to TRBD2. The CDR3 DNA reads as TGTGCCAGCTTCGGGGAGGGAGAGTCAGGGAATGAGCAGTTCTTC. Protein sequence: CASFGEGESGNEQFF.